The 3 T cell receptor beta chains below were found in one sample sequenced in a study of tumor-infiltrating lymphocytes in primary liver carcinoma. The authors made TCR beta cDNA from approximately 490 ng total RNA with a constant-region primer. Employing slightly modified ARM-PCR, three nested multiplex PCR rounds were run, and these gave rise to the TCR beta libraries. TRBV1-TRBV30 forward primers paired with a C-beta reverse primer were used in the first two PCR rounds, which ran roughly 10 cycles each. From the multiplex PCR reads, TCRdb called clonotypes with MiXCR, one entry per CDR3 protein. The repertoire includes 100,000 or so distinct CDR3 sequences, around two thirds of them detected once, and 12% sits in the top ten. Joint extraction of RNA and DNA used about 17-31 mg of bulk tissue that was unsorted. The sequenced material came from liver tumor tissue from sampling region 2. Specified subset: tumor region T2, inferior pole. Receptors were obtained from an older woman with primary liver carcinoma and hepatitis B virus infection.

In this sample, this clonotype turned up a few times. A much larger clone differs by one base, so this may be a read error. V and J are TRBV5-5 and TRBJ1-4, with 8 bases identical to TRBD1. The germline V gene encodes CDR1 SGHKS and CDR2 YYEKEE (reference sequence). This CDR3 is built from 16 residues. The CDR3 DNA follows: TGTACCAGCAGCTTGGTACCGGACAGGGCTAATGAAAAACTGTTTTTT. Translating it yields CTSSLVPDRANEKLFF.

Notes on this clonotype: A read error may explain this, as a much larger clone is one base away. The chain couples TRBV28 to TRBJ2-7; a possible D gene is TRBD1 (6 bases). CDR1 and CDR2 from the germline V gene are MDHEN and SYDVKM. This CDR3 has 15 amino acids. CDR3 nucleotides: TGTGCCAGCAGATCGAACAGGGCTCTTCCCTACGAGCATTACTTC. Translating it yields CASRSNRALPYEHYF.

Points on this clonotype: The junction departs from germline at one end; a sequencing error may be responsible. The chain is built from TRBV12-3 or TRBV12-4 and TRBJ2-1; D gene uncertain. CDR3 size: 13 residues. The DNA of the CDR3 is TGCGCCAGCAGCCCCCCTGGACGGTATGAGCAGTTCTTC. Its protein product is CASSPPGRYEQFF.